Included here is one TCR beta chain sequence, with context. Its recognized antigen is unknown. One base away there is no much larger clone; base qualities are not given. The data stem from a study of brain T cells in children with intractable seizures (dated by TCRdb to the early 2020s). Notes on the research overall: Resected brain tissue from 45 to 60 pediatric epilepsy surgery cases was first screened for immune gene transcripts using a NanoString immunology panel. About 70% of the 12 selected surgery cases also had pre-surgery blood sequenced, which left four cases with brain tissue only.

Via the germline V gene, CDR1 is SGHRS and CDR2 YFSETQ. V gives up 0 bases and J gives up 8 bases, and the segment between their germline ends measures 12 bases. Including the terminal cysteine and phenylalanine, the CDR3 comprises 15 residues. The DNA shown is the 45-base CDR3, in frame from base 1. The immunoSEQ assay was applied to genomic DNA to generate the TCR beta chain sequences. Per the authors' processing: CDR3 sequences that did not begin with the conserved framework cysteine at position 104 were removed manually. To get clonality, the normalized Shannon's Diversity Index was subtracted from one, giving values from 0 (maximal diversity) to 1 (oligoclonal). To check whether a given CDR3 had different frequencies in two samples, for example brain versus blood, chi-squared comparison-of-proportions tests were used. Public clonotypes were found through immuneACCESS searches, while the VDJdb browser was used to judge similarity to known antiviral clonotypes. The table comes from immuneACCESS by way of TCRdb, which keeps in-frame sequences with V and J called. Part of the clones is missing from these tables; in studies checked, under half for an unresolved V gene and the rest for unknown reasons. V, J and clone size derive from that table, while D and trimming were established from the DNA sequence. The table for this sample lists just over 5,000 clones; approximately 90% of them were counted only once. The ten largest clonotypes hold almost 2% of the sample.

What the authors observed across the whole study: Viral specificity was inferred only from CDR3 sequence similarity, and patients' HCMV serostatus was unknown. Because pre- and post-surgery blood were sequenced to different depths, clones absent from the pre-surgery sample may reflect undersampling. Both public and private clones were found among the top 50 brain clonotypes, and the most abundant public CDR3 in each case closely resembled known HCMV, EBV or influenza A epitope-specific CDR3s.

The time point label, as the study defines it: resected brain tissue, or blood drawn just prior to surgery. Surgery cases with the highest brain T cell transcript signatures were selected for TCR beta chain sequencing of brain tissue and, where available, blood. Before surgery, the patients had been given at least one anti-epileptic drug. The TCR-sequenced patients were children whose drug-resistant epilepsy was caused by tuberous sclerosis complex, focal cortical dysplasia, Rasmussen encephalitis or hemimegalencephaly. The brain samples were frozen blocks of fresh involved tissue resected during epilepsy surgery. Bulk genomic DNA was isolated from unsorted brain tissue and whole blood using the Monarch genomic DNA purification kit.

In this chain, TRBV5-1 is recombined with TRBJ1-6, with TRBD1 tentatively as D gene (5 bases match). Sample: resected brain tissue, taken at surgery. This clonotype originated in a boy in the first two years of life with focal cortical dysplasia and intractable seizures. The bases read TGCGCCAGCAGCTTGGTCGGGACGGAGGATTCACCCCTCCACTTT. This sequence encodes CASSLVGTEDSPLHF.